This note documents a single TCR beta chain sequence. Its antigen remains unidentified. There are no base qualities to consult, and no much larger clone falls within one base. The data derive from a study of PD-L1 blockade in urothelial cancer (dated by TCRdb to 2017 to 2019). For the wider study: Therapy was started around 2014 for all patients, and atezolizumab 1,200 mg was administered intravenously every 3 weeks. Twenty-five of 29 patients were identified as males with urothelial cancer of bladder origin, and a prior smoking history was reported by 18 of 29 patients. Patients had an ECOG performance status of 0 or 1 and had received between 0 and 3 prior chemotherapy regimens. Blood samples were analyzed at 3 weeks after treatment start (second dose) and at 6 weeks after treatment start. Blood samples gave median yields of around 140,000 T cells and 80,000 to 90,000 unique TCRs, along with a median clonality of approximately 0.084. The study, an exploratory multi-omic analysis, examined somatic, immune and clinical correlates of response to PD-L1 blockade with atezolizumab in urothelial cancer. TCR sequencing covered pretreatment tumor samples and matched, serially collected peripheral blood taken before and after atezolizumab treatment. Durable clinical benefit was defined as a progression-free survival longer than 6 months, and TCR features were additionally tested against progression-free survival and overall survival. In the same patients who had TCR sequencing, pretreatment tumors also underwent whole exome sequencing and RNA sequencing. Durable clinical benefit was achieved by nine patients and was not achieved by 20 patients. Twenty-nine patients had pretreatment blood TCR-seq, about 25 had at least one posttreatment blood collection, and about 25 had tumor TCR-seq. The investigation overall reported the following: Greater expansion of tumor-associated TCR clones in peripheral blood 3 weeks after the start of treatment was observed in patients with durable benefit (n of about 20, p = 0.022). Because of the small sample size (n ≈ 27) and the many exploratory analyses performed, the results are intended to be regarded as hypothesis-generating. A pretreatment peripheral blood TCR clonality below the median was linked to improved progression-free and overall survival.

Each PCR received spiked-in synthetic TCR analog templates so that absolute template abundance could be estimated from read counts. TCRbeta CDR3 regions were amplified from genomic DNA with bias-controlled V and J gene primers using the immunoSEQ assay. Rearranged TCRbeta segments were sequenced at approximately 20X coverage. The original pipeline was this. Clustering was used to correct sequencing errors, and CDR3s were annotated against IMGT so that V, D and J genes could be assigned. Downstream analyses used only productive TCRbeta rearrangements, leaving out any out-of-frame or stop-codon sequences. Clonality was computed as one minus Shannon entropy normalized by the log of the number of unique productive sequences. Fisher's exact test with Benjamini-Hochberg correction, at a threshold of adjusted p below 0.01, was used to find clones that differed between time points or between blood and tumor. TCRdb carries this immuneACCESS record with in-frame sequences only. Its versions omit some clonotypes, under half of them owing to an unresolved V gene in the studies checked, with the rest unexplained. That table supplies the V and J calls and clone size; D and trimming were determined from the DNA. This sample is represented by tens of thousands of clones; 90% of them were singletons. The top ten hold under 2% of the sample.

The germline V gene supplies CDR1 SGHTA and CDR2 FQGTGA. V is trimmed back by 5 bases and J by 7 bases, and the junction contains 5 bases that no gene match accounts for. The CDR3, from cysteine to phenylalanine, totals 13 residues. This entry keeps only the CDR3 DNA: 39 bases, framed from base 1. Explained via the paper, the time point label denotes: pretreatment peripheral blood. The cohort included roughly 29 patients with locally advanced or metastatic urothelial carcinoma who were treated at Memorial Sloan Kettering on a trial protocol. Peripheral blood mononuclear cells were collected pretreatment and during treatment, at between 1 and 8 total time points per patient. The Qiagen DNeasy Blood extraction kit was used to purify genomic DNA from total PBMCs and tumor samples. PBMCs were collected pretreatment and during treatment, and were isolated and stored as previously described.

The sequence is built from TRBV7-3 and TRBJ2-1; the junction holds 7 bases that match TRBD2. This specimen was PBMCs, taken around atezolizumab (anti-PD-L1) treatment. The origin of this receptor is a man aged 55-75 years with urothelial cancer. CDR3 region: CASSPGLVNEQFF. The DNA sequence is TGTGCCAGCAGCCCAGGACTAGTAAATGAGCAGTTCTTC.